The 20 T cell receptor beta chains listed next were all sequenced from one sample in a study of shared clonotypes between healthy human individuals. Only in-frame clones appear in the TCRdb table, and some are missing; sequencing was by immunoSEQ multiplex PCR. The data hold around 2,000,000 clones, with 85% to 95% observed a single time. Naive CD8 cells lacked CD45RO, underwent positive selection for CCR7 and left out terminally differentiated effector memory CD45RA+ cells. Sequenced sample: naive CD8+ T cells from PBMCs. Receptors were obtained from a man aged 18 to 29 in good health. Some clones in this sample may be carry-over from other donors' samples.

The chain carries TRBV11-2 and TRBJ2-2; D gene uncertain. The CDR3 consists of 11 residues. Germline V lookup: CDR1 SGHAT, CDR2 FQNNGV. V lost 8 bases and J 6 bases, leaving 7 bases between the germline ends. CDR3 sequence (DNA): TGTGCCAGCTCTGGACCCGGGGAGCTGTTTTTT. This translates into CASSGPGELFF. Together with reference TRBV11-2 and TRBJ2-2, the CDR3 gives the full variable domain: EAGVAQSPRYKIIEKRQSVAFWCNPISGHATLYWYQQILGQGPKLLIQFQNNGVVDDSQLPKDRFSAERLKGVDSTLKIQPAKLEDSAVYLCASSGPGELFFGEGSRLTVL.

The chain has TRBV27 and TRBJ2-7; the match to TRBD1 covers 7 bases. This CDR3 has 14 residues. CDR1 is MNHEY, CDR2 SMNVEV, per germline (reference sequence). The V and J ends lost 4 bases and 7 bases, in that order; junction bases with no gene match: 10. The CDR3 sequence: CASSYSGTEYEQYF. CDR3 sequence (DNA): TGTGCCAGCAGTTATTCCGGGACAGAGTATGAGCAGTACTTC.

The chain couples TRBV7-9 to TRBJ2-5, with 8 bases fitting TRBD1. V shed 5 bases and J 3 bases; nucleotides not matched to a gene: 11. This CDR3 is built from 16 residues. Germline CDR1 reads SEHNR; CDR2 reads FQNEAQ (reference sequence). The CDR3 bases are TGTGCCAGCAGCCACAGACAGGGGCTAGTTGAAGAGACCCAGTACTTC. Translation gives CASSHRQGLVEETQYF.

The rearrangement links TRBV28 to TRBJ2-5; D call uncertain. This CDR3 is built from 14 residues. The V gene lost 3 bases and the J gene lost 5 bases, with 13 bases spanning the gap. Germline CDR1 MDHEN, CDR2 SYDVKM. CDR3 amino acids: CASSFNEDPETQYF. DNA for the CDR3: TGTGCCAGCAGTTTTAATGAGGATCCGGAGACCCAGTACTTC.

The chain combines TRBV11-2 with TRBJ2-5, with a weak D call TRBD1 (6 bases). The CDR3 totals 15 residues. From germline, CDR1 is SGHAT and CDR2 FQNNGV. Trimming removed 0 bases from V and 4 bases from J, with 12 bases in between. Written as DNA, the CDR3 is TGTGCCAGCAGCTTAGAAACAGGGCAGGCAGAGACCCAGTACTTC. Protein: CASSLETGQAETQYF.

The chain combines TRBV6-6 with TRBJ2-3; the D gene could be TRBD1 or TRBD2 (5 bases each). V lost 7 bases, J lost 0 bases, and 14 bases lay in between. Germline values: CDR1 MNHNY, CDR2 SVGAGI (reference sequence). The CDR3 spans 15 residues. CDR3 in DNA: TGTGCCAGCACCCGACCAGAGGGGAGCACAGATACGCAGTATTTT. Amino acid sequence: CASTRPEGSTDTQYF.

J is TRBJ1-3 and V is TRBV7-8; perhaps TRBD1 as D (5 bases). The germline V gene encodes CDR1 SGHVS and CDR2 FQNEAQ. The CDR3 runs 15 residues. V lost 2 bases and J 0 bases, leaving 8 bases between the germline ends. The DNA of the CDR3 is TGTGCCAGCAGCTTACGGGACCGCTCTGGAAACACCATATATTTT. Translated: CASSLRDRSGNTIYF. Full variable domain (outside the CDR3, taken from reference TRBV7-8 and TRBJ1-3): GAGVSQSPRYKVAKRGQDVALRCDPISGHVSLFWYQQALGQGPEFLTYFQNEAQLDKSGLPSDRFFAERPEGSVSTLKIQRTQQEDSAVYLCASSLRDRSGNTIYFGEGSWLTVV.

V usage is TRBV14 and J usage is TRBJ2-7; perhaps TRBD1 as D (6 bases). V lost 3 bases and J lost 4, with 13 bases in between. CDR3 size: 14 residues. The V gene's germline CDR1 is SGHDN and CDR2 FVKESK. This CDR3 is CASSHFRQGYEQYF. The CDR3 DNA is TGTGCCAGCAGCCACTTTAGGCAGGGGTACGAGCAGTACTTC.

This chain connects TRBV27 to TRBJ2-7, with TRBD2 as a possible D gene (6 bases). This CDR3 has 14 amino acids. V lost 7 bases, J lost 1 base, and 14 bases lay in between. Germline V CDR1 and CDR2: MNHEY, SMNVEV (reference sequence). The CDR3, as DNA: TGTGCCAGCAACCGGGACTCCGCTTCCTACGAGCAGTACTTC. Translation: CASNRDSASYEQYF.

The V call is TRBV25-1, the J call TRBJ2-7, with TRBD2 identical over 11 bases. Germline assignment: CDR1 MGHDK and CDR2 SYGVNS. V lost 7 bases, J lost 1 base, and 3 bases stayed unmatched. The CDR3 totals 14 residues. The CDR3 DNA follows: TGTGCCAGCAAACTAGCGGGAGAGTCCTACGAGCAGTACTTC. This encodes CASKLAGESYEQYF.

The chain uses TRBV4-2 and TRBJ1-1; D possibly corresponds to TRBD1 (6 bases). V was trimmed by 1 base and J by 1 base, leaving 10 bases between them. The CDR3 is 15 amino acids. Germline V gene sequence: CDR1 LGHNA, CDR2 YNFKEQ. The CDR3: CASSQADRPNTEAFF. The CDR3 DNA reads TGTGCCAGCAGCCAAGCAGACAGGCCGAACACTGAAGCTTTCTTT.

The rearrangement joins TRBV9 to TRBJ2-1; 12 bases agree with TRBD2. Germline V gives CDR1 SGDLS, CDR2 YYNGEE. The CDR3 consists of 19 residues. With V trimmed by 0 bases and J by 9 bases, 16 bases remained unmatched. DNA of the CDR3: TGTGCCAGCAGCGTAGCTACCCGGGGGGCTAGCGGGAGGGCAGGTGAGCAGTTCTTC. Translation gives CASSVATRGASGRAGEQFF.

V and J are TRBV4-3 and TRBJ2-7; 7 bases are shared with TRBD1. V dropped 6 bases and J dropped 2; count of bases not matched to a gene: 10. Per the germline V gene, CDR1 is LGHNA and CDR2 is YSLEER. The CDR3 covers 15 residues. The CDR3, as DNA: TGCGCCAGCAGTCCGAGCCGACAGGGCCCCTACGAGCAGTACTTC. Its protein is CASSPSRQGPYEQYF.

The chain has TRBV27 and TRBJ2-7; 8 nucleotides align to TRBD2. From germline, CDR1 is MNHEY and CDR2 SMNVEV (reference sequence). V trimming: 2 bases; J trimming: 3 bases; junction bases outside the gene matches: 12. The CDR3 spans 17 residues. In nucleotides, the CDR3 is TGTGCCAGCAGTTTAATCCCTCTACGCGGGAGGCTCTACGAGCAGTACTTC. Translated, it gives CASSLIPLRGRLYEQYF.

The chain couples TRBV28 to TRBJ2-7; D might be TRBD1 (5 bases). Looked up from germline, CDR1 is MDHEN and CDR2 is SYDVKM. This CDR3 comprises 12 residues. Between the trimmed V and J ends, which lost 6 bases and 3 bases, there was a span of 9 bases. Here the CDR3 DNA reads TGTGCCAGCAGGGTTAGGGGCTACGAGCAGTACTTC. Its protein is CASRVRGYEQYF.

V gene TRBV27 combines with J gene TRBJ1-2, with 7 bases aligning to TRBD1. V lost 4 bases, J lost 4 bases, and 6 bases stayed unmatched. Per the germline V gene, CDR1 is MNHEY and CDR2 is SMNVEV (reference sequence). The CDR3 sequence is 14 residues long. This chain's CDR3 is CASSSGQFSYGYTF. Written as DNA, the CDR3 is TGTGCCAGCAGTTCGGGACAGTTCTCCTATGGCTACACCTTC.

The chain has TRBV27 and TRBJ2-2; no clear D. The V end lost 6 bases, the J end lost 5 bases, and 10 bases lay between the germline ends. Germline values: CDR1 MNHEY, CDR2 SMNVEV (reference sequence). The CDR3 covers 13 residues. CDR3 protein: CASSPWGTGELFF. The CDR3 DNA reads TGTGCCAGCAGCCCCTGGGGTACCGGGGAGCTGTTTTTT.

Of note for this clone: The same CDR3 can be traced to other DNA sequences in this sample. The chain recombines TRBV27 with TRBJ2-7, with 9 positions matching TRBD1. J was trimmed by 3 bases and V by 5 bases; bases with no gene match: 5. The CDR3 runs 14 residues. Germline V gene lookup returns CDR1 MNHEY and CDR2 SMNVEV (reference sequence). CDR3 in amino acids: CASSRDREGYEQYF. The DNA for the CDR3 is TGTGCCAGCAGTCGGGACAGGGAGGGCTACGAGCAGTACTTC.

This clone appeared once. This sample also contains other DNA sequences that code for the same CDR3. The chain uses TRBV9 and TRBJ2-7; 9 nucleotides match TRBD1. The CDR3 spans 14 residues. J was trimmed by 4 bases and V by 5 bases; bases with no gene match: 7. Per the germline V gene, CDR1 is SGDLS and CDR2 is YYNGEE. The CDR3 DNA is TGTGCCAGCAGTGCCGGGACAGGGACATACGAGCAGTACTTC. It is translated as CASSAGTGTYEQYF.

This clone has more than one count but fewer than ten. This chain connects TRBV11-3 to TRBJ1-1, with D uncertain. The V gene's germline CDR1 is SGHNT and CDR2 YENEEA. This CDR3 has 12 amino acids. The V gene lost 4 bases and the J gene lost 1 base, with 4 bases spanning the gap. The chain's CDR3 is CASSWGNTEAFF. CDR3 nucleotides: TGTGCCAGCAGCTGGGGGAACACTGAAGCTTTCTTT.